Described below is a single TCR beta chain sequence and its context. Antigen unknown. These data originate in a study of T cell responses to AZD1222 COVID-19 vaccine. General observations from the study: Regions 160-218 and 743-854 held dominance among vaccine-associated CD4 TCRs, which spanned spike. Breadth and depth of Spike-specific TCRs rose after two AZD1222 doses. The donors showed a predominance of white British ancestry and of females, with possible underestimation of clonal diversity.

Trimming cost V 6 bases and J 2 bases, with 14 bases left between them. Germline V gene lookup returns CDR1 LNHDA and CDR2 SQIVND (reference sequence). The CDR3 contains 15 residues. TCRdb keeps only in-frame clones here, not all; method: immunoSEQ multiplex PCR. Here the sample spans around 160,000 clones, over 80% being singletons. The chain couples TRBV19 to TRBJ1-5, with D possibly being TRBD1 (5 bases). The origin of this receptor is an adult in good health. Sequenced here: peripheral blood, sampled on day 0 of MenACWY control vaccination. CDR3 residues: CASRPTVYGNQPQHF. As DNA, the CDR3 is TGTGCCAGTAGACCGACAGTCTATGGCAATCAGCCCCAGCATTTT.